A single T cell receptor (beta chain) is shown here with its context. Its target antigen remains unknown. The input lacks base qualities; no much larger clone sits a single base away. The data were obtained in a study of identical twins (dated by TCRdb to 2015 to 2016). Concerning the study at large: TCR alpha and beta repertoires from monozygotic twins, unrelated adults of various ages and cord blood were deep-sequenced to test whether fetal clonotypes persist. To rule out contamination, the twin experiments were replicated at different times with different library preparation protocols. Summary of the overall study and its limitations: In beta out-of-frame sequences, excess twin sharing was weaker, because having fewer shared sequences lowered the signal-to-noise ratio. In monozygotic twins, out-of-frame TCR alpha sharing was systematically underestimated by recombination models, although the models agreed with sharing between unrelated individuals. Abundant cord blood beta clonotypes carried fewer insertions; young adult naive repertoires showed a weaker similar trend, while memory repertoires showed none. Because the same donors could not be followed over many years, the conclusions relied on cross-sectional statistical analysis. Invariant T cells such as MAIT and iNKT could partly confound zero-insertion analyses, though diverse VJ usage argued against this for most clonotypes. Compared with coincidental sharing between unrelated individuals, an excess of low generation-probability sequences was observed among out-of-frame TCR alpha sequences shared between twins.

Only healthy Caucasian donors were included. The twin cohort comprised three pairs of female monozygotic twins, all aged about 18 to 29 years. Miltenyi CD45RO+ enrichment and human naive T-cell isolation kits were used to isolate memory (CD45RO+) and naive T cells from PBMC. Libraries were made using 5' RACE. The listed sequencing device is Illumina HiSeq 2000. Template switching added a universal primer binding site, and the final cDNA carried a unique molecular identifier that allowed TCR cDNA molecules to be counted accurately. Specific primers in the conserved constant-segment region were used to synthesize first-strand cDNA for the TCR alpha and beta chains. To control for contamination, every cDNA library carried two barcodes: a SMART-Mk sample barcode plus Illumina barcodes. TruSeq adapter sequences, together with Illumina sample barcodes, were added in two successive PCR steps. The Illumina HiSeq platform was used with custom primers to sequence TCR alpha and beta cDNA libraries. As for the authors' bioinformatics: Unique molecular identifiers were extracted from raw reads with MiGEC, and CDR3 positions were determined with MiXCR. For each individual, recombination models were inferred using an EM algorithm with the repgenHMM and IGoR tools. Shared clonotypes were analyzed with the tcR package in R, and sharing was normalized by the product of cloneset sizes. To study raw recombination without the effects of thymic and clonal selection, out-of-frame nonproductive sequences were analyzed. TCRdb redid the processing of the public reads, applying fastp at Q25 and MiXCR, and retained in-frame beta chains. CDR3 protein duplicates are merged, each entry listing the most common genes and DNA. These V and J calls rely on TCRdb rather than the paper's analysis. The table for this sample lists roughly 250,000 distinct CDR3 sequences; about 7% of them were counted only once. Under 4% of the sample belongs to the ten largest clones.

This sample was also put to use in a study of yellow fever vaccine responses in identical twins. The second publication reports: According to the authors, in identical twins the way T cells responded to vaccination appeared partly convergent and partly personalized. In the study, vaccine-responding T cell clones were precisely tracked in identical twins.

Source material: memory (CD45RO+) T cells sorted from blood. The cell subset or site label, read with the paper, signifies: CD45RO+ enriched T cells. This sequence originates from a woman aged 18-29 years in good health.

The CDR3 has the sequence CASSPTGPGNTIYF. The nucleotide sequence is TGTGCCAGCAGTCCTACAGGTCCCGGAAACACCATATATTTT. This sequence uses TRBV11-2 and TRBJ1-3, and possibly TRBD1, on 5 matching bases. V is shortened by 6 bases, J by 4 bases, and the region joining them spans 13 bases. From the cysteine up to the phenylalanine, the CDR3 has a length of 14 residues. CDR3 DNA is the only sequence kept; it has 42 bases, read in frame from the first base. From a lookup of the germline V gene, CDR1 and CDR2 are SGHAT and FQNNGV.